Below are 25 T cell receptor beta chains sequenced from a single sample in a study of blood T cells in healthy people across ages. A second about 7 to 12 cycle PCR used barcoded and J-beta primers. TCRdb reanalysed the 5' RACE reads using MiXCR and keeps one entry per CDR3 protein. The top ten hold around 25% of the sample, which has 780,000 or so distinct CDR3 sequences, roughly 50% seen once. Source material: blood. Source of these receptors: a man aged 35-49 years in good health.

This rearrangement joins TRBV6-1 to TRBJ1-4; TRBD1 is a possible D gene (5 bases). V lost 4 bases, J lost 0 bases, and 12 bases lay in between. Looked up from germline, CDR1 is MNHNS and CDR2 is SASEGT. This CDR3 has 16 amino acids. The CDR3 spells CASSALTGATNEKLFF. The CDR3 region has the DNA TGTGCCAGCAGTGCGCTAACAGGAGCAACTAATGAAAAACTGTTTTTT.

The chain has TRBV5-6 and TRBJ2-5; the match to TRBD2 covers 9 bases. V lost 4 bases, J lost 5 bases, and 9 bases stayed unmatched. In germline, CDR1 is SGHDT, CDR2 YYEEEE. The CDR3 is made up of 15 amino acids. This chain's CDR3 is CASSDIAGVRETQYF. The CDR3 DNA reads TGTGCCAGCAGCGATATAGCGGGAGTGAGGGAGACCCAGTACTTC.

The CDR3 region is CASSHFRQSSGANVLTF. The CDR3 nucleotides read TGTGCCAGCAGCCACTTCCGGCAAAGCTCTGGGGCCAACGTCCTGACTTTC. V is TRBV14 and J is TRBJ2-6, with D hard to call. Trimming cost V 3 bases and J 0 bases, with 12 bases left between them. This CDR3 spans 17 amino acids. Germline CDR1 and CDR2: SGHDN and FVKESK.

This clonotype was counted between two and nine times. The chain has TRBV20-1 and TRBJ1-6, with 9 nucleotides matching TRBD1. Looked up from germline, CDR1 is DFQATT and CDR2 is SNEGSKA (reference sequence). The length of the CDR3 is 15 residues. Germline trimming cut 3 bases from V and 9 bases from J; bases unmatched to any gene: 9. This CDR3 is CSASLTGTGSSPLHF. CDR3 nucleotides: TGCAGTGCTAGTTTAACCGGGACAGGGAGTTCACCCCTCCACTTT.

This clonotype was seen a handful of times. The genes are TRBV11-2 and TRBJ2-7; 9 bases fit TRBD2. There are 14 residues in the CDR3. The germline V gene encodes CDR1 SGHAT and CDR2 FQNNGV. Trimming cost V 8 bases and J 6 bases; bases outside gene matches: 11. For the CDR3, the DNA is TGTGCCAGCCTTGCAGGAGCGGGAGGAACCGAGCAGTACTTC. This sequence encodes CASLAGAGGTEQYF.

The chain recombines TRBV29-1 with TRBJ2-1; possibly TRBD2 for D (7 bases). Trimming left V 3 bases short and J 9 bases short, with 12 bases between. Germline CDR1 SQVTM, CDR2 ANQGSEA. The CDR3 contains 12 residues. In nucleotides, the CDR3 is TGCAGCGTTGAGAAGGGGGGGCCTGAGCAGTTCTTC. It is translated as CSVEKGGPEQFF.

J is TRBJ2-6 and V is TRBV27; possibly TRBD1 for D (6 bases). The germline V gene has CDR1 MNHEY and CDR2 SMNVEV (reference sequence). The V end was cut by 4 bases, the J end by 1 base, with 8 bases between. The CDR3 loop spans 15 amino acids. The CDR3 here is CASSWGTSGANVLTF. As DNA, the CDR3 is TGTGCCAGCAGTTGGGGGACATCTGGGGCCAACGTCCTGACTTTC.

The rearrangement joins TRBV27 to TRBJ2-3, with TRBD2 matching over 11 bases. The CDR3 loop spans 16 amino acids. V was clipped by 6 bases and J by 3 bases; unmatched bases: 8. Germline loops: CDR1 MNHEY, CDR2 SMNVEV (reference sequence). The CDR3 DNA is TGTGCCAGCAGCCCGACTAGCGGGATGGCTACAGATACGCAGTATTTT. Protein product: CASSPTSGMATDTQYF.

CDR3 in DNA: TGTGCCAGCAGCTTAAGGGCGGGGGACGGCGATACGCAGTATTTT. Its translation is CASSLRAGDGDTQYF. The genes are TRBV7-9 and TRBJ2-3, with 7 positions matching TRBD2. Germline CDR1 and CDR2: SEHNR and FQNEAQ (reference sequence). With 2 bases clipped from V and 6 bases from J, the junction kept 8 bases outside the gene matches. The CDR3 covers 15 residues.

The chain carries TRBV5-1 and TRBJ1-2; 7 nucleotides align to TRBD1. The germline gives CDR1 SGHRS, CDR2 YFSETQ. V trimming: 4 bases; J trimming: 5 bases; junction bases outside the gene matches: 20. CDR3 length: 18 residues. CDR3 loop: CASSPQPETGSRQYGYTF. CDR3 DNA: TGCGCCAGCAGCCCACAACCGGAGACAGGGTCCCGGCAGTATGGCTACACCTTC.

The gene calls are TRBV3-1 and TRBJ1-1, with unresolved D. The germline V gene has CDR1 LGHDT and CDR2 YNNKEL (reference sequence). The V gene lost 1 base and the J gene lost 2 bases, with 5 bases spanning the gap. This CDR3 spans 13 amino acids. The CDR3 coding sequence is TGTGCCAGCAGCCAAGGATACAACACTGAAGCTTTCTTT. It translates to CASSQGYNTEAFF.

The rearrangement uses TRBV12-3 or TRBV12-4 and TRBJ2-5; 7 bases agree with TRBD2. Judging by the DNA end, TRBJ2-7 fits better; the J call may be wrong. This CDR3 contains 15 residues. CDR3 in amino acids: CASSTRTRVKDEQYF. The CDR3 DNA sequence: TGTGCCAGCAGTACTCGGACTAGGGTAAAAGACGAGCAGTACTTC.

The rearrangement joins TRBV27 to TRBJ2-3, with TRBD1 matching over 11 bases. Germline V gene data show CDR1 as MNHEY and CDR2 as SMNVEV (reference sequence). Trimming took 6 bases from V and 7 from J; bases not matched to a gene: 9. The CDR3 is 15 residues long. CDR3: CASSTTGTGGHTQYF. CDR3 in DNA: TGTGCCAGCAGCACCACCGGGACAGGGGGTCATACGCAGTATTTT.

The chain combines TRBV4-2 with TRBJ2-3; D may be TRBD1 (5 bases). CDR1 LGHNA and CDR2 YNFKEQ come from the germline V gene. CDR3 length equals 15 residues. V gave up 0 bases and J gave up 5 bases, with 12 bases separating them. The CDR3 sequence: CASSQDGARQDTQYF. CDR3 in DNA: TGTGCCAGCAGCCAAGATGGGGCGCGTCAAGATACGCAGTATTTT.

The genes are TRBV6-1 and TRBJ2-1; no firm D call. Germline-derived CDR1 and CDR2 are MNHNS and SASEGT. This CDR3 is built from 13 residues. Between the trimmed V and J ends, which lost 2 bases and 6 bases, there was a span of 8 bases. CDR3: CASSENEVNEQFF. The CDR3 bases are TGTGCCAGCAGTGAAAATGAGGTCAATGAGCAGTTCTTC.

This clonotype was seen only once. A junction end diverges from the germline sequence, so it may reflect a read error. The rearrangement links TRBV5-1 to TRBJ1-2; D gene unclear. The V gene's germline CDR1 is SGHRS and CDR2 YFSETQ. The CDR3 extends over 14 amino acids. CDR3 in DNA: TGCGACAGCAGCTTGGAATCCGGGAACTATGGCTACACCTTC. Its protein product is CDSSLESGNYGYTF.

The CDR3 is CATWGGESNQPQHF. CDR3 bases: TGTGCCACCTGGGGGGGAGAGAGCAATCAGCCCCAGCATTTT. The chain has TRBV6-6 and TRBJ1-5; D perhaps matches TRBD1 (5 bases). V was shortened by 10 bases and J by 1 base, with 14 bases between the two germline ends. The CDR3 consists of 14 residues. Germline lookup yields CDR1 MNHNY and CDR2 SVGAGI (reference sequence).

In this sample, this clonotype turned up a few times. The rearrangement links TRBV21-1 to TRBJ2-5; the table calls TRBD1, which could not be checked here. TRBV21-1 corresponds to a pseudogene. The CDR3 consists of 16 residues. This chain's CDR3 is CASSKDEGQDQETQYF. The CDR3 nucleotides read TGTGCCAGCAGCAAAGACGAGGGGCAGGACCAAGAGACCCAGTACTTC.

The chain employs TRBV27 and TRBJ1-2; weak D call: TRBD1 (5 bases). Germline V lookup: CDR1 MNHEY, CDR2 SMNVEV (reference sequence). V was trimmed by 6 bases and J by 2 bases, leaving 19 bases between them. The CDR3 contains 16 residues. The chain's CDR3 is CASSRVTGRGNYGYTF. CDR3 bases: TGTGCCAGCAGCCGCGTCACGGGCCGGGGGAACTATGGCTACACCTTC.

V usage is TRBV7-2 and J usage is TRBJ2-7, with 7 bases matching TRBD1. Germline loops: CDR1 SGHTA, CDR2 FQGNSA. This CDR3 comprises 13 residues. V lost 5 bases, J lost 5 bases, and 6 bases stayed unmatched. CDR3 in amino acids: CASSPNGQDEQYF. The CDR3 DNA follows: TGTGCCAGCAGCCCAAATGGACAGGACGAGCAGTACTTC.

This clonotype was detected only a few times. DNA for the CDR3: TGCAGCGTGGTGACAGGGAACTATGGCTACACCTTC. This encodes CSVVTGNYGYTF. V gene TRBV29-1 combines with J gene TRBJ1-2, with 7 nucleotides matching TRBD1. The trim removed 6 bases at V and 2 bases at J, leaving 3 bases unmatched. The CDR3 contains 12 residues. The V gene's germline CDR1 is SQVTM and CDR2 ANQGSEA.

This chain links TRBV19 with TRBJ2-4; the match to TRBD2 covers 8 bases. Losses at the gene ends were 3 bases for V and 3 bases for J; bases not matched to a gene: 4. The CDR3 runs 15 residues. Germline V gene data show CDR1 as LNHDA and CDR2 as SQIVND (reference sequence). CDR3 loop: CASSIGLAGKNIQYF. CDR3 nucleotide sequence: TGTGCCAGTAGTATTGGACTAGCAGGCAAAAACATTCAGTACTTC.

V and J are TRBV12-3 or TRBV12-4 and TRBJ2-5, with D possibly being TRBD1 (5 bases). The CDR3 extends over 15 amino acids. V was shortened by 4 bases and J by 3 bases, with 15 bases between the two germline ends. CDR3 DNA sequence: TGTGCCAGCAGTTGGGGCAGCCCCGATGAAGAGACCCAGTACTTC. Amino acid sequence: CASSWGSPDEETQYF.

The gene calls are TRBV3-1 and TRBJ1-1, with unresolved D. The CDR3 is 17 amino acids. CDR1 is LGHDT, CDR2 YNNKEL, per germline (reference sequence). V dropped 1 base and J dropped 4 bases, with 19 bases sitting between them. The CDR3 nucleotides read TGTGCCAGCAGCCAAGGTCTGACGGCCGAGCGGGGCACTGAAGCTTTCTTT. Its protein is CASSQGLTAERGTEAFF.

This clonotype appeared a few times. The V gene is TRBV7-2, the J gene TRBJ2-3, with D perhaps TRBD1 (6 bases). The CDR3 has 15 amino acids. Trimming pared 1 base from V and 2 bases from J, leaving 10 bases between. The germline gives CDR1 SGHTA, CDR2 FQGNSA. CDR3 DNA sequence: TGTGCCAGCAGCTTAGTGTGGGGGCTCACAGATACGCAGTATTTT. Residues: CASSLVWGLTDTQYF. Complete variable domain (other parts from reference TRBV7-2 and TRBJ2-3): GAGVSQSPSNKVTEKGKDVELRCDPISGHTALYWYRQSLGQGLEFLIYFQGNSAPDKSGLPSDRFSAERTGGSVSTLTIQRTQQEDSAVYLCASSLVWGLTDTQYFGPGTRLTVL.